The next 12 T cell receptor beta chains were all read from a single sample in a study of cytomegalovirus exposure and HLA in healthy donors. The PCR contained 60 Vbeta and 13 Jbeta primers. The data were produced by immunoSEQ multiplex PCR, yet TCRdb's version contains in-frame clones alone and is incomplete. This sample has 100,000 to 130,000 clones, with around 76% found just once. Sequencing input: PBMCs. These receptors all come from a man aged 25 to 45 in good health and CMV-seropositive.

V gene TRBV6-5 combines with J gene TRBJ2-5; D might be TRBD2 (5 bases). CDR1 is MNHEY, CDR2 SVGAGI, per germline. The CDR3 spans 13 residues. Trimming removed 2 bases from V and 5 bases from J, with 9 bases in between. The CDR3 region has the DNA TGTGCCAGCAGTTACGAGGGAAGGGAGACCCAGTACTTC. Its protein product is CASSYEGRETQYF.

The chain has TRBV10-3 and TRBJ1-3; tentatively, D is TRBD1 (5 bases). The CDR3 runs 15 residues. Between the trimmed V and J ends, which lost 7 bases and 1 base, there was a span of 14 bases. In germline, CDR1 is ENHRY, CDR2 SYGVKD. The CDR3 nucleotides read TGTGCCATCAATAATAAGGGGATTTCTGGAAACACCATATATTTT. It encodes CAINNKGISGNTIYF.

The rearrangement uses TRBV6-5 and TRBJ2-1; tentative D call: TRBD2 (6 bases). The V end lost 2 bases, the J end lost 4 bases, and 12 bases lay between the germline ends. The CDR3 is 15 residues long. From germline, CDR1 is MNHEY and CDR2 SVGAGI. The CDR3 loop is CASSYGRGIYNEQFF. DNA of the CDR3: TGTGCCAGCAGTTACGGCCGGGGGATTTACAATGAGCAGTTCTTC.

The chain uses TRBV10-1 and TRBJ2-3; TRBD2 aligns across 10 bases. V dropped 5 bases and J dropped 3; count of bases not matched to a gene: 11. The CDR3 contains 17 residues. Germline assignment: CDR1 WNHNN and CDR2 SYGVQD (reference sequence). The CDR3 DNA reads as TGCGCCAGCAGTCCCCCCGGAGCGGGGGGGCGAACAGATACGCAGTATTTT. Amino acid sequence: CASSPPGAGGRTDTQYF.

This clone occurred once. This sequence joins TRBV18 and TRBJ2-3, with TRBD1 matching over 8 bases. The CDR3 sequence is 17 residues long. The ends lost 4 bases at V and 0 bases at J; junction bases unmatched: 9. Germline assignment: CDR1 KGHSH and CDR2 LQKENI. The CDR3 nucleotides are TGTGCCAGCTCACAGACCAACAGGGGGAAAAGCACAGATACGCAGTATTTT. Translation gives CASSQTNRGKSTDTQYF.

The chain has TRBV29-1 and TRBJ2-7; TRBD2 is a possible D gene (6 bases). From germline, CDR1 is SQVTM and CDR2 ANQGSEA. Trimming took off 7 bases at V and 3 bases at J, with 19 bases between the two ends. The CDR3 spans 14 residues. Here the CDR3 DNA reads TGCAGCGCTGGACCGGCGGGGTCCGTCTACGAGCAGTACTTC. Encoded protein: CSAGPAGSVYEQYF.

This clone was recorded once. The V gene is TRBV11-3, the J gene TRBJ1-2; 9 nucleotides match TRBD1. CDR1 and CDR2 from the germline V gene are SGHNT and YENEEA. This CDR3 is 16 amino acids long. J was trimmed by 7 bases and V by 6 bases; bases with no gene match: 15. The CDR3: CASSFVPGQGSVGYTF. CDR3 DNA sequence: TGTGCCAGCAGTTTTGTCCCGGGACAGGGAAGTGTTGGCTACACCTTC.

This clone has a handful of counts. The chain is built from TRBV10-1 and TRBJ1-1, with D unclear. Per the germline V gene, CDR1 is WNHNN and CDR2 is SYGVQD (reference sequence). The V end lost 7 bases, the J end lost 7 bases, and 16 bases lay between the germline ends. The CDR3 is 13 amino acids. DNA of the CDR3: TGCGCCAGCAAATTGGGCCAGTCGAGTGAAGCTTTCTTT. It is translated as CASKLGQSSEAFF.

This chain links TRBV5-8 with TRBJ2-5; 13 bases agree with TRBD2. Trimming took 5 bases from V and 3 from J; bases not matched to a gene: 13. Germline V gene data show CDR1 as SGHTS and CDR2 as YDEGEE. The CDR3 spans 18 residues. The chain's CDR3 is CASSKRTSGGFDEETQYF. The CDR3 coding sequence is TGTGCCAGCAGTAAGAGGACTAGCGGGGGATTCGACGAAGAGACCCAGTACTTC.

The chain recombines TRBV2 with TRBJ1-1; tentatively, D is TRBD1 (6 bases). CDR3 length equals 13 residues. With 10 bases removed from V and 0 bases from J, the gap between germline ends came to 12 bases. Germline V CDR1 and CDR2: SNHLY, FYNNEI. This CDR3 is CATKGDLNTEAFF. The CDR3 nucleotides read TGTGCCACCAAGGGGGACCTGAACACTGAAGCTTTCTTT.

The V call is TRBV6-6, the J call TRBJ2-3; D is possibly TRBD1 (5 bases). This CDR3 spans 14 amino acids. Germline loops: CDR1 MNHNY, CDR2 SVGAGI (reference sequence). Trimming removed 5 bases from V and 6 bases from J, with 15 bases in between. The CDR3 protein is CASSPPEDIDTQYF. The DNA for the CDR3 is TGTGCCAGCAGTCCTCCAGAGGACATTGATACGCAGTATTTT.

The rearrangement uses TRBV5-1 and TRBJ2-2; 7 bases align to TRBD1. Per the germline V gene, CDR1 is SGHRS and CDR2 is YFSETQ. This CDR3 contains 16 residues. After removal of 6 bases from V and 3 bases from J, the junction contained 11 bases not matched to a gene. CDR3 coding DNA: TGCGCCAGCACTTTGGAAGGGGGCGCAGACACCGGGGAGCTGTTTTTT. Amino acids: CASTLEGGADTGELFF.